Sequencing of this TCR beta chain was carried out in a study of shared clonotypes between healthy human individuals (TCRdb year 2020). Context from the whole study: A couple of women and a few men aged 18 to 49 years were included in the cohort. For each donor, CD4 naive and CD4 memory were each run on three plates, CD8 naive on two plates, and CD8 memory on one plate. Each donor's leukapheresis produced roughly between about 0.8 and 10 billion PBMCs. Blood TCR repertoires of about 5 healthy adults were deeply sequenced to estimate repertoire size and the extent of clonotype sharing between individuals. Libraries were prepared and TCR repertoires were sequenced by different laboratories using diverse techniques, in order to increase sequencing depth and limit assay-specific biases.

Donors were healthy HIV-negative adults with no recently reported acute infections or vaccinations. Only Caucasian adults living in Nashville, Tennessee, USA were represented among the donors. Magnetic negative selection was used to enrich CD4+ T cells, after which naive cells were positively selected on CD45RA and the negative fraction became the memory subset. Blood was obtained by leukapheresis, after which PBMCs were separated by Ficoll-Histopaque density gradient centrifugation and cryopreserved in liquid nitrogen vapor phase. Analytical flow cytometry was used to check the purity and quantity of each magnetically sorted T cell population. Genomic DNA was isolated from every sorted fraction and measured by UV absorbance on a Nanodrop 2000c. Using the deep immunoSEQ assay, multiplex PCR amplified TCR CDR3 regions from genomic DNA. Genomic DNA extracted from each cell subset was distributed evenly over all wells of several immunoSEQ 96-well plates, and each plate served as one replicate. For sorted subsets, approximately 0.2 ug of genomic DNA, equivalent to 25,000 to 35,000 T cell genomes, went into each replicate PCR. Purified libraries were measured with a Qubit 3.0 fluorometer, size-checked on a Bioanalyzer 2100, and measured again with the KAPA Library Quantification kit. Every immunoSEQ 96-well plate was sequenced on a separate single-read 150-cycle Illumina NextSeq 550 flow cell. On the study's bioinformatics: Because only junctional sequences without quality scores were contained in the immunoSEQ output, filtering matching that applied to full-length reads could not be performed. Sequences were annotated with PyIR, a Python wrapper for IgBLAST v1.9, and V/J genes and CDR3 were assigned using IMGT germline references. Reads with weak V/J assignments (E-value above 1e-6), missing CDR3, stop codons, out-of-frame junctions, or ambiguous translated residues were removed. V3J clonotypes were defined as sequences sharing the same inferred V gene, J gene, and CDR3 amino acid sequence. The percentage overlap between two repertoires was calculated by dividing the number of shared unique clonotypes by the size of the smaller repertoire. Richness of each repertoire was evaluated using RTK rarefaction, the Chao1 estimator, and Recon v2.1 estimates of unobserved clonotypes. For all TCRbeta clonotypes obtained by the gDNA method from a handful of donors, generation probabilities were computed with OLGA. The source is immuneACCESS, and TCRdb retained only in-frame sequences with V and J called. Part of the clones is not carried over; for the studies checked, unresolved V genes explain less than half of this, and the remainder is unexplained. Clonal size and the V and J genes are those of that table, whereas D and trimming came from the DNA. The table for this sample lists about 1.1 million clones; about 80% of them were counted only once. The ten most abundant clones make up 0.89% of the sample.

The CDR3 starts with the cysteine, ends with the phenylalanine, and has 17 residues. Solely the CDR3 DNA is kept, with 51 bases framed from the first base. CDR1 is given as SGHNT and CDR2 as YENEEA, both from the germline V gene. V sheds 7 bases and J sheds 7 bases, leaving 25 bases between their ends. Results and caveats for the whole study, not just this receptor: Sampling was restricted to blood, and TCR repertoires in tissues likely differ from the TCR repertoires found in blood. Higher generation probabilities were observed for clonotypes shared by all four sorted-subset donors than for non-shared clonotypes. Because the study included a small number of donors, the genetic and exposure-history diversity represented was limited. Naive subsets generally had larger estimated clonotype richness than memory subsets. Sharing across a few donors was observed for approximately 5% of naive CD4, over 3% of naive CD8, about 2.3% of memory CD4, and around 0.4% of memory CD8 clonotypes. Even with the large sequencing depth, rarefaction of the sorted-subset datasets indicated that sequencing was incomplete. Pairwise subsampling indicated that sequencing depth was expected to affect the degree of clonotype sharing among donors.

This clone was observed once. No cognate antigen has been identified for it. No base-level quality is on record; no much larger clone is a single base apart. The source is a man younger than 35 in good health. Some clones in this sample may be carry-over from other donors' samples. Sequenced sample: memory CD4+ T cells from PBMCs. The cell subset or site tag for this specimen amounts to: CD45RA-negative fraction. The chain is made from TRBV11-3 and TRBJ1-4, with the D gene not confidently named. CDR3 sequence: CASTVPLSPRAVEKLFF. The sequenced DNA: TGTGCCAGCACTGTACCACTCTCCCCCCGAGCAGTTGAAAAACTGTTTTTT.